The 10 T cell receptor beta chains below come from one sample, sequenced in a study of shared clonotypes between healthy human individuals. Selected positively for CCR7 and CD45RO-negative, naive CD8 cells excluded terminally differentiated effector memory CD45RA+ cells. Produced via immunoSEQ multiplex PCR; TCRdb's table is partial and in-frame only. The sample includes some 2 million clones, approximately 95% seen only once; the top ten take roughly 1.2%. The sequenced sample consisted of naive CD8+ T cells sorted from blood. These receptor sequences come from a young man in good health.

CDR3 sequence (DNA): TGCGCCAGCAGCCAATATAGGGACAGGGAAGCTTTCTTT. Translating it yields CASSQYRDREAFF. The chain recombines TRBV4-1 with TRBJ1-1; 8 bases fit TRBD1. J gave up 8 bases and V 2 bases, and 4 bases lay outside the gene matches. The V gene's germline CDR1 is MGHRA and CDR2 YSYEKL. This CDR3 spans 13 amino acids.

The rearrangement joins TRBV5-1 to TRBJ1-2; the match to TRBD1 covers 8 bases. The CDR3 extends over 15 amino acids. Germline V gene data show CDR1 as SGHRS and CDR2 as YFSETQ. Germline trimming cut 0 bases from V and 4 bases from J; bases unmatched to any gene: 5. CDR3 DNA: TGCGCCAGCAGCTTGGCAGGGGGCGCGGGCTATGGCTACACCTTC. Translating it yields CASSLAGGAGYGYTF.

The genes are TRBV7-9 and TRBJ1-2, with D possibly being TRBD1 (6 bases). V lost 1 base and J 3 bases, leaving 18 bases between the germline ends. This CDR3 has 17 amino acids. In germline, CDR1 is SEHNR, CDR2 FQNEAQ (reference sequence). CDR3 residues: CASSLEPVGRGDYGYTF. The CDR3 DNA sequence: TGTGCCAGCAGCTTAGAACCGGTGGGCAGGGGAGACTATGGCTACACCTTC.

The CDR3 spells CASSSPGTSDEQYF. CDR3 DNA sequence: TGTGCCAGCAGCTCACCCGGGACTAGCGACGAGCAGTACTTC. The chain links TRBV5-8 to TRBJ2-7; 10 nucleotides agree with TRBD2. Germline V CDR1 and CDR2: SGHTS, YDEGEE. V shed 3 bases, J shed 5 bases, and the junction held 5 bases outside the gene matches. This CDR3 has 14 residues.

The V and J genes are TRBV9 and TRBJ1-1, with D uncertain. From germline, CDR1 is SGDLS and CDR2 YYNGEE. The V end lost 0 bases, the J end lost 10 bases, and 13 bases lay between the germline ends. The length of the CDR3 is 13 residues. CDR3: CASSVGSGSGAFF. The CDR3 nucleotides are TGTGCCAGCAGCGTAGGGTCCGGGTCGGGAGCTTTCTTT.

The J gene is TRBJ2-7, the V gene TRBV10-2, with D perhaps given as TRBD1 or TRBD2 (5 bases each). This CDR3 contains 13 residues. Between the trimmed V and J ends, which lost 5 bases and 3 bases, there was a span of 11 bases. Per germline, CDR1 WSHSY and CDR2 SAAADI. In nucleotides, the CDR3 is TGCGCCAGCAGTCCCGGGGCTAACTACGAGCAGTACTTC. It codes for CASSPGANYEQYF.

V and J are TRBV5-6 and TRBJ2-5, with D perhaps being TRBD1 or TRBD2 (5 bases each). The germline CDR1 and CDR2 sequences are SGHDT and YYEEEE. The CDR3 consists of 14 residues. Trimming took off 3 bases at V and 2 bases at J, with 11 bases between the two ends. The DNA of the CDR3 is TGTGCCAGCAGCTCAGAGGGGTCGCAAGAGACCCAGTACTTC. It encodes CASSSEGSQETQYF.

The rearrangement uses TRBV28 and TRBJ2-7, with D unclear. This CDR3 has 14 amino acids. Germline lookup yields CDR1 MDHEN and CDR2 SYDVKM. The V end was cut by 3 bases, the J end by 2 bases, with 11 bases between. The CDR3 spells CASSFAGGAYEQYF. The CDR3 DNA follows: TGTGCCAGCAGTTTTGCTGGTGGGGCCTACGAGCAGTACTTC.

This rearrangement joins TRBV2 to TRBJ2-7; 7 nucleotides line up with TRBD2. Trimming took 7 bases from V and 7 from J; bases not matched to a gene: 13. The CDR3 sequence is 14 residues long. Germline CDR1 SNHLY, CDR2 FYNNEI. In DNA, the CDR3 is TGTGCCAGCATGATGTTGGCGGGAGTCGAAGAGCAGTACTTC. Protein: CASMMLAGVEEQYF.

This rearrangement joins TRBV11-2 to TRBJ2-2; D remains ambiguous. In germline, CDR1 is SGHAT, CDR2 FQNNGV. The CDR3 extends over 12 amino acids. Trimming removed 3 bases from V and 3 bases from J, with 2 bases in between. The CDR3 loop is CASSLHTGELFF. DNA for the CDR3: TGTGCCAGCAGCTTGCACACCGGGGAGCTGTTTTTT.